Included here is one TCR beta chain sequence, with context. Antigen unknown. The data derive from a study of cytomegalovirus exposure and HLA in healthy donors. Findings of the study overall: The finding came from a later analysis; first-cohort TCR clusters tended to co-occur in the roughly 120 validation repertoires. The study recorded 150 to 200 TCR beta chains that were cytomegalovirus-associated.

Only in-frame clones appear in the TCRdb table, and some are missing; sequencing was by immunoSEQ multiplex PCR. The table includes around 100,000 clones, 85% to 95% detected once. This receptor was obtained from a woman younger than 35 in good health and CMV-seronegative. The sequenced material came from PBMCs.

The CDR3: CASSLGRGGPETQYF. The CDR3 DNA reads TGTGCCAGCAGCTTAGGGCGGGGGGGCCCAGAGACCCAGTACTTC. J is TRBJ2-5 and V is TRBV11-2, with TRBD2 matching over 9 bases. The germline gives CDR1 SGHAT, CDR2 FQNNGV. Unmatched junction bases numbered 4, after V lost 1 base and J lost 4 bases. The CDR3 is 15 amino acids.